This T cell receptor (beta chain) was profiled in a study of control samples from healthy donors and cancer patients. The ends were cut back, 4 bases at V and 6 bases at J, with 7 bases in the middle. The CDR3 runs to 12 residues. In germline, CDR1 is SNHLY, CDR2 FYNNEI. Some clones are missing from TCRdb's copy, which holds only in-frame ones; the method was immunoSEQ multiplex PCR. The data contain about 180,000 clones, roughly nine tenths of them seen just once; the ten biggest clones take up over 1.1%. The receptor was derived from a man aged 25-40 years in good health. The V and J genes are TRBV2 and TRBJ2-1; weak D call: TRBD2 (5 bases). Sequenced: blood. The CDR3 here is CASSVSGNEQFF. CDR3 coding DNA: TGTGCCAGCAGTGTAAGCGGCAATGAGCAGTTCTTC.